This is a list of T cell receptor beta chains from one sample in a study of CD8 T cells in Susac syndrome. TCRdb independently ran MiXCR on the immunoSEQ multiplex PCR reads; one entry per CDR3 protein. Of around 200,000 distinct CDR3 sequences listed, approximately 96% are singletons. The sample consisted of CD4+ T cells from PBMCs. The receptors stem from a human donor with multiple sclerosis. CDR3s include the opening cysteine and the closing phenylalanine or tryptophan. Each record gives: V gene, CDR3 length, D gene, clone size, J gene, CDR3 protein, CDR3 DNA. A D gene is named only where the DNA matches it firmly. Size is stated for part of the rows, as once, few or many counts, or as a class when the clone is expanded.

v_call: TRBV3-1; cdr3_length: 16; d_call: TRBD2; clone_size: NA; j_call: TRBJ2-5; cdr3_aa: CASSRDVAGRQETQYF; cdr3_nt: TGTGCCAGCAGCCGAGACGTAGCGGGACGACAAGAGACCCAGTACTTC
v_call: TRBV7-8; cdr3_length: 15; d_call: NA; clone_size: once; j_call: TRBJ1-2; cdr3_aa: CASSPHGRANYGYTF; cdr3_nt: TGTGCCAGCAGCCCCCACGGCAGAGCTAACTATGGCTACACCTTC
v_call: TRBV20-1; cdr3_length: 15; d_call: TRBD1; clone_size: NA; j_call: TRBJ1-5; cdr3_aa: CSARDPQGAHQPQHF; cdr3_nt: TGCAGTGCTAGAGATCCACAGGGGGCCCACCAGCCCCAGCATTTT
v_call: TRBV29-1; cdr3_length: 14; d_call: TRBD2; clone_size: NA; j_call: TRBJ2-3; cdr3_aa: CSVGPASGMDTQYF; cdr3_nt: TGCAGCGTTGGTCCGGCTAGCGGGATGGATACGCAGTATTTT
v_call: TRBV20-1; cdr3_length: 13; d_call: TRBD1; clone_size: NA; j_call: TRBJ1-2; cdr3_aa: CSVQRQGNYGYTF; cdr3_nt: TGCAGTGTCCAAAGACAGGGCAACTATGGCTACACCTTC
v_call: TRBV30; cdr3_length: 14; d_call: NA; clone_size: NA; j_call: TRBJ2-6; cdr3_aa: CACLGVPGANVLTF; cdr3_nt: TGTGCCTGTCTCGGGGTACCTGGGGCCAACGTCCTGACTTTC
v_call: TRBV12-3/TRBV12-4; cdr3_length: 13; d_call: NA; clone_size: NA; j_call: TRBJ1-5; cdr3_aa: CASKGWMAQPQHF; cdr3_nt: TGTGCCAGCAAGGGGTGGATGGCCCAGCCCCAGCATTTT
v_call: TRBV25-1; cdr3_length: 15; d_call: NA; clone_size: once; j_call: TRBJ1-2; cdr3_aa: CASSATGGVNYGYTF; cdr3_nt: TGTGCCAGCAGTGCAACGGGAGGGGTTAACTATGGCTACACCTTC
v_call: TRBV12-3/TRBV12-4; cdr3_length: 12; d_call: TRBD1; clone_size: NA; j_call: TRBJ1-2; cdr3_aa: CASSGTGATYTF; cdr3_nt: TGTGCCAGCAGTGGGACAGGGGCGACTTACACCTTC
v_call: TRBV20-1; cdr3_length: 17; d_call: NA; clone_size: once; j_call: TRBJ2-1; cdr3_aa: CSARSRDASRSYNEQFF; cdr3_nt: TGCAGTGCTAGGAGTCGTGACGCGTCGCGCTCCTACAATGAGCAGTTCTTC
v_call: TRBV7-8; cdr3_length: 13; d_call: TRBD1; clone_size: few; j_call: TRBJ2-7; cdr3_aa: CASRTDRADEQYF; cdr3_nt: TGTGCCAGCAGGACCGACAGGGCGGACGAGCAGTACTTC
v_call: TRBV11-2; cdr3_length: 15; d_call: NA; clone_size: NA; j_call: TRBJ2-1; cdr3_aa: CASSLTRGTYNEQFF; cdr3_nt: TGTGCCAGCAGCTTAACCCGGGGTACCTACAATGAGCAGTTCTTC
v_call: TRBV7-9; cdr3_length: 13; d_call: NA; clone_size: NA; j_call: TRBJ1-2; cdr3_aa: CASSPPSNYGYTF; cdr3_nt: TGTGCCAGCAGCCCCCCTTCTAACTATGGCTACACCTTC
v_call: TRBV3-1; cdr3_length: 12; d_call: NA; clone_size: once; j_call: TRBJ1-2; cdr3_aa: CASSLVEGGYTF; cdr3_nt: TGTGCCAGCAGCCTGGTGGAAGGTGGCTACACCTTC
v_call: TRBV3-1; cdr3_length: 11; d_call: NA; clone_size: NA; j_call: TRBJ2-1; cdr3_aa: CASSQDAEQFF; cdr3_nt: TGTGCCAGCAGCCAAGATGCCGAGCAGTTCTTC
v_call: TRBV30; cdr3_length: 16; d_call: NA; clone_size: NA; j_call: TRBJ1-1; cdr3_aa: CAWSVLGTPEVTEAFF; cdr3_nt: TGTGCCTGGAGTGTACTGGGCACCCCGGAGGTGACTGAAGCTTTCTTT
v_call: TRBV29-1; cdr3_length: 14; d_call: TRBD1; clone_size: NA; j_call: TRBJ2-3; cdr3_aa: CSVADRASTDTQYF; cdr3_nt: TGCAGCGTTGCGGACAGGGCTAGCACAGATACGCAGTATTTT
v_call: TRBV4-1; cdr3_length: 16; d_call: NA; clone_size: NA; j_call: TRBJ2-1; cdr3_aa: CASSQPPHVSGNEQFF; cdr3_nt: TGCGCCAGCAGCCAACCTCCCCACGTCAGTGGCAATGAGCAGTTCTTC
v_call: TRBV14; cdr3_length: 15; d_call: TRBD1; clone_size: NA; j_call: TRBJ1-2; cdr3_aa: CASSQGTGAAAGYTF; cdr3_nt: TGTGCCAGCAGCCAGGGGACAGGGGCCGCTGCCGGCTACACCTTC
v_call: TRBV29-1; cdr3_length: 16; d_call: TRBD2; clone_size: once; j_call: TRBJ2-5; cdr3_aa: CSVEVGVGGGRETQYF; cdr3_nt: TGCAGCGTTGAAGTGGGCGTCGGCGGGGGGAGGGAGACCCAGTACTTC
v_call: TRBV5-1; cdr3_length: 15; d_call: NA; clone_size: NA; j_call: TRBJ1-5; cdr3_aa: CASSLVGGRNQPQHF; cdr3_nt: TGCGCCAGCAGCTTGGTGGGGGGTAGGAATCAGCCCCAGCATTTT
v_call: TRBV5-4; cdr3_length: 18; d_call: NA; clone_size: NA; j_call: TRBJ2-6; cdr3_aa: CASSPVGRISSGANVLTF; cdr3_nt: TGTGCCAGCAGCCCCGTAGGCAGAATAAGCTCTGGGGCCAACGTCCTGACTTTC
v_call: TRBV7-9; cdr3_length: 14; d_call: NA; clone_size: NA; j_call: TRBJ2-3; cdr3_aa: CASSLVGDGDTQYF; cdr3_nt: TGTGCCAGCAGCTTAGTAGGAGATGGAGATACGCAGTATTTT
v_call: TRBV29-1; cdr3_length: 13; d_call: NA; clone_size: NA; j_call: TRBJ2-2; cdr3_aa: CSATPGPTGELFF; cdr3_nt: TGCAGCGCAACGCCAGGGCCCACCGGGGAGCTGTTTTTT
v_call: TRBV9; cdr3_length: 13; d_call: NA; clone_size: NA; j_call: TRBJ2-3; cdr3_aa: CASTRGSADTQYF; cdr3_nt: TGTGCCAGCACCCGGGGGAGCGCAGATACGCAGTATTTT
v_call: TRBV15; cdr3_length: 15; d_call: NA; clone_size: NA; j_call: TRBJ1-2; cdr3_aa: CATSRDFQGYYGYTF; cdr3_nt: TGTGCCACCAGCAGAGATTTCCAGGGCTACTATGGCTACACCTTC
v_call: TRBV29-1; cdr3_length: 14; d_call: TRBD1; clone_size: NA; j_call: TRBJ2-7; cdr3_aa: CSVGTGGSSYEQYF; cdr3_nt: TGCAGCGTTGGTACAGGGGGAAGCTCCTACGAGCAGTACTTC
v_call: TRBV30; cdr3_length: 13; d_call: TRBD1; clone_size: NA; j_call: TRBJ2-7; cdr3_aa: CAWSVGTAYEQYF; cdr3_nt: TGTGCCTGGAGTGTGGGGACAGCCTACGAGCAGTACTTC
v_call: TRBV3-1; cdr3_length: 17; d_call: TRBD1; clone_size: NA; j_call: TRBJ1-5; cdr3_aa: CASSQYLPRTGDQPQHF; cdr3_nt: TGTGCCAGCAGCCAGTACCTCCCCCGGACAGGGGATCAGCCCCAGCATTTT
v_call: TRBV30; cdr3_length: 14; d_call: NA; clone_size: NA; j_call: TRBJ1-6; cdr3_aa: CAATESSYNSPLHF; cdr3_nt: TGTGCCGCGACCGAGAGCTCCTATAATTCACCCCTCCACTTT
v_call: TRBV12-3/TRBV12-4; cdr3_length: 13; d_call: TRBD1; clone_size: NA; j_call: TRBJ1-1; cdr3_aa: CGSSGGASTEAFF; cdr3_nt: TGTGGATCATCAGGGGGCGCGAGCACTGAAGCTTTCTTT
v_call: TRBV29-1; cdr3_length: 12; d_call: NA; clone_size: NA; j_call: TRBJ1-2; cdr3_aa: CSVDYDFYGYTF; cdr3_nt: TGCAGCGTTGATTACGATTTCTATGGCTACACCTTC
v_call: TRBV20-1; cdr3_length: 13; d_call: TRBD1; clone_size: NA; j_call: TRBJ2-7; cdr3_aa: CSTYRGRPYEQYF; cdr3_nt: TGCAGTACCTACAGGGGGCGACCCTACGAGCAGTACTTC
v_call: TRBV2; cdr3_length: 14; d_call: TRBD1; clone_size: NA; j_call: TRBJ2-7; cdr3_aa: CASRRTGPNYEQYF; cdr3_nt: TGTGCCAGCAGGAGGACAGGGCCCAACTACGAGCAGTACTTC
v_call: TRBV5-1; cdr3_length: 17; d_call: TRBD1; clone_size: NA; j_call: TRBJ2-3; cdr3_aa: CASSLAGTGKITDTQYF; cdr3_nt: TGCGCCAGCAGCTTGGCCGGGACAGGGAAGATAACAGATACGCAGTATTTT
v_call: TRBV18; cdr3_length: 16; d_call: NA; clone_size: NA; j_call: TRBJ1-2; cdr3_aa: CASSPPEGAGNYGYTF; cdr3_nt: TGTGCCAGCTCACCACCGGAAGGCGCAGGGAACTATGGCTACACCTTC
v_call: TRBV27; cdr3_length: 14; d_call: NA; clone_size: NA; j_call: TRBJ1-4; cdr3_aa: CASSSGRGGEKLFF; cdr3_nt: TGTGCCAGCAGTTCGGGGAGGGGGGGTGAAAAACTGTTTTTT
v_call: TRBV25-1; cdr3_length: 13; d_call: NA; clone_size: NA; j_call: TRBJ1-2; cdr3_aa: CASSPTSDYGYTF; cdr3_nt: TGTGCCAGCAGTCCTACATCGGACTATGGCTACACCTTC
v_call: TRBV24-1; cdr3_length: 15; d_call: NA; clone_size: NA; j_call: TRBJ2-1; cdr3_aa: CATGRTFSSYNEQFF; cdr3_nt: TGTGCCACCGGCCGCACTTTTAGCTCCTACAATGAGCAGTTCTTC
v_call: TRBV4-3; cdr3_length: 15; d_call: NA; clone_size: NA; j_call: TRBJ1-2; cdr3_aa: CASSQEVGLNYGYTF; cdr3_nt: TGCGCCAGCAGCCAAGAAGTCGGACTTAACTATGGCTACACCTTC
v_call: TRBV28; cdr3_length: 16; d_call: NA; clone_size: NA; j_call: TRBJ1-5; cdr3_aa: CASSITSRVPTQPQHF; cdr3_nt: TGTGCCAGCAGCATCACATCCAGGGTCCCCACTCAGCCCCAGCATTTT
v_call: TRBV7-9; cdr3_length: 14; d_call: NA; clone_size: NA; j_call: TRBJ2-4; cdr3_aa: CASSLTEWENIQYF; cdr3_nt: TGTGCCAGCAGCTTAACGGAATGGGAGAACATTCAGTACTTC
v_call: TRBV12-3/TRBV12-4; cdr3_length: 11; d_call: NA; clone_size: NA; j_call: TRBJ2-5; cdr3_aa: CASNYGETQYF; cdr3_nt: TGTGCCAGCAACTATGGAGAGACCCAGTACTTC
v_call: TRBV28; cdr3_length: 11; d_call: NA; clone_size: NA; j_call: TRBJ1-2; cdr3_aa: CASSEGYGYTF; cdr3_nt: TGTGCCAGCAGTGAAGGTTATGGCTACACCTTC
v_call: TRBV20-1; cdr3_length: 14; d_call: NA; clone_size: NA; j_call: TRBJ2-1; cdr3_aa: CSASYELINNEQFF; cdr3_nt: TGCAGTGCTAGCTACGAACTCATAAACAATGAGCAGTTCTTC
v_call: TRBV7-9; cdr3_length: 11; d_call: NA; clone_size: NA; j_call: TRBJ1-6; cdr3_aa: CASSLNSPLHF; cdr3_nt: TGTGCCAGCAGCTTAAATTCACCCCTCCACTTT
v_call: TRBV7-2; cdr3_length: 14; d_call: NA; clone_size: NA; j_call: TRBJ1-2; cdr3_aa: CASIVGLGGYGYTF; cdr3_nt: TGTGCCAGCATTGTGGGTTTGGGTGGCTATGGCTACACCTTC
v_call: TRBV12-3/TRBV12-4; cdr3_length: 17; d_call: TRBD1; clone_size: NA; j_call: TRBJ2-1; cdr3_aa: CASSLAGQGAGVNEQFF; cdr3_nt: TGTGCCAGCAGTTTAGCGGGACAGGGGGCGGGAGTCAATGAGCAGTTCTTC
v_call: TRBV18; cdr3_length: 14; d_call: TRBD1; clone_size: NA; j_call: TRBJ1-2; cdr3_aa: CASSPLGQLYGYTF; cdr3_nt: TGTGCCAGCTCACCACTGGGACAGCTTTATGGCTACACCTTC
v_call: TRBV4-3; cdr3_length: 15; d_call: TRBD1; clone_size: NA; j_call: TRBJ2-7; cdr3_aa: CASSLTGAGSYEQYF; cdr3_nt: TGCGCCAGCAGCCTCACAGGGGCCGGGTCCTACGAGCAGTACTTC
v_call: TRBV20-1; cdr3_length: 14; d_call: NA; clone_size: NA; j_call: TRBJ1-1; cdr3_aa: CSAPRLQANTEAFF; cdr3_nt: TGCAGTGCCCCCCGATTACAGGCGAACACTGAAGCTTTCTTT
v_call: TRBV6-5; cdr3_length: 19; d_call: TRBD2; clone_size: NA; j_call: TRBJ2-2; cdr3_aa: CASSYSKDTSGGITGELFF; cdr3_nt: TGTGCCAGCAGTTACTCGAAGGATACTAGCGGGGGGATCACCGGGGAGCTGTTTTTT